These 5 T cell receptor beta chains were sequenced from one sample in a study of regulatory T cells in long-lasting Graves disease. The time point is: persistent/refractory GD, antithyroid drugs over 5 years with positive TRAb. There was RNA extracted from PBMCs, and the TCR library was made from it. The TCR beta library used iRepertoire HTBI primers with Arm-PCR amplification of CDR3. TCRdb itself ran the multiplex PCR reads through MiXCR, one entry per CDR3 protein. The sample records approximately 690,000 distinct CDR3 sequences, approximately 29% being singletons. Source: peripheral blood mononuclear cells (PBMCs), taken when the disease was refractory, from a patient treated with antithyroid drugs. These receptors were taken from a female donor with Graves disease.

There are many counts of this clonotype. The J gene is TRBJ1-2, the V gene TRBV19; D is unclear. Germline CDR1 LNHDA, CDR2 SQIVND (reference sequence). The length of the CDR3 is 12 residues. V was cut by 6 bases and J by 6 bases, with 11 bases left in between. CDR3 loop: CASRRGRDGYTF. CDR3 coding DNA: TGTGCCAGTAGGAGAGGGCGCGATGGCTACACCTTC.

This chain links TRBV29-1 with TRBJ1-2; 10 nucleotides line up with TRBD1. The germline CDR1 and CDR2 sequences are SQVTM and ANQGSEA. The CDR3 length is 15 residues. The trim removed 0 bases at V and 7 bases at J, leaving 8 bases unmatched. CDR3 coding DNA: TGCAGCGTTGAAGATCCGCGACAGGGGGCTGGTGGCTACACCTTC. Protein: CSVEDPRQGAGGYTF.

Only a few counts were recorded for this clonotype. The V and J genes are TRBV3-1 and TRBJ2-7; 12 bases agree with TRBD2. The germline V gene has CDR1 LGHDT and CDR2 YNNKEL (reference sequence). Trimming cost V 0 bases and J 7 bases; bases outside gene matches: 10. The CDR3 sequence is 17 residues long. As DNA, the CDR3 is TGTGCCAGCAGCCAAGAGCGATCTAGCGGGAGGGCCGGTGAGCAGTACTTC. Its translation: CASSQERSSGRAGEQYF.

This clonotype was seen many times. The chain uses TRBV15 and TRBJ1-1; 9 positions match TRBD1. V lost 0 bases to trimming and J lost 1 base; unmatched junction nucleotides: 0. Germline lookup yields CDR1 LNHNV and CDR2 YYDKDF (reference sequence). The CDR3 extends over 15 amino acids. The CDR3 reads CATSREQGANTEAFF. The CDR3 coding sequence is TGTGCCACCAGCAGAGAACAGGGGGCGAACACTGAAGCTTTCTTT. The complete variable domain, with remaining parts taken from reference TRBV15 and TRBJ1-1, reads DAMVIQNPRYQVTQFGKPVTLSCSQTLNHNVMYWYQQKSSQAPKLLFHYYDKDFNNEADTPDNFQSRRPNTSFCFLDIRSPGLGDTAMYLCATSREQGANTEAFFGQGTRLTVV.

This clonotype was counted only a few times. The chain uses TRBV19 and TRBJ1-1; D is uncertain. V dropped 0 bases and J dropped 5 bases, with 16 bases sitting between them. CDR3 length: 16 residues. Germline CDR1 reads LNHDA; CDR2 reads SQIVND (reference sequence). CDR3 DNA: TGTGCCAGTAGTATAGACCCGAGGTGGGCCGATACTGAAGCTTTCTTT. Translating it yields CASSIDPRWADTEAFF.